This entry concerns a single T cell receptor beta chain. Its antigen is as yet unknown. These data are taken from a study of post-analysis software for immune sequencing data. Study outcomes and limitations: Compared against controls, patients with multiple sclerosis displayed significantly lower normalized Chao1 diversity. Analysis by F measure revealed that same-batch samples clustered strongly together. Relative to controls, patients had roughly five TRBV segments at higher frequency, with TRBV5-6, TRBV5-1 and TRBV20-1 among these.

Trimming stripped 3 bases from V and 2 bases from J, with 9 bases between. The length of the CDR3 is 14 residues. From germline, CDR1 is MDHEN and CDR2 SYDVKM. Unique molecular identifiers had been added to the TCR beta cDNA libraries. When 1 to 10 million T cells were used, they gave roughly 500,000 cDNA molecules. TCRdb reprocessed the PCR reads via MiXCR and lists one record per CDR3 protein. The sample lists approximately 460,000 distinct CDR3 sequences, around 40% occurring once. The genes are TRBV28 and TRBJ2-3; perhaps D is TRBD1 or TRBD2 (5 bases each). The receptor was derived from a girl between 5 and 17 years old with multiple sclerosis. Sequenced sample: blood. CDR3 protein: CASSLGPYTDTQYF. The CDR3 DNA reads as TGTGCCAGCAGTTTGGGACCCTACACAGATACGCAGTATTTT.